This TCR beta chain emerged from a study of identical twins. The germline gives CDR1 ENHRY, CDR2 SYGVKD. Trimming took off 5 bases at V and 9 bases at J, with 20 bases between the two ends. There are 15 residues in the CDR3. Study-level points and caveats: A lower insertion count was a feature of abundant cord blood beta clonotypes, with no such feature in memory repertoires. Models, which agreed with sharing between unrelated individuals, nonetheless underestimated the out-of-frame TCR alpha sharing seen in monozygotic twins. Weaker excess sharing between twins was seen in beta out-of-frame sequences.

This clonotype came up a few times. Its antigen is still unknown. A universal primer site was added by template switching, and unique molecular identifiers were carried by the cDNA. Each CDR3 protein gets one entry after TCRdb re-called the 5' RACE reads with MiXCR. The sample has 200,000 to 250,000 distinct CDR3 sequences, around 6.9% seen once; the top ten hold around 2.1%. The same specimen was also included in a second study, on yellow fever vaccine responses in identical twins.

The TCR comes from a woman between 18 and 29 years old in good health. The sample taken for sequencing was memory (CD45RO+) T cells sorted from blood. This chain uses TRBV10-3 with TRBJ2-1, with D possibly TRBD2 on 6 matching bases. CDR3 in DNA: TGTGCCATCAGTCCCACTGGGCTCCCCGGGGGTGAGCAGTTCTTC. Amino acid sequence: CAISPTGLPGGEQFF.